Shown below are 19 T cell receptor beta chains from a single sample sequenced in a study of T cells after yellow fever vaccination. TCRdb reprocessed the 5' RACE reads via MiXCR and lists one record per CDR3 protein. This table holds 150,000 to 200,000 distinct CDR3 sequences, around 8.5% found once. The sample in question was CD8+ T cells sorted from PBMCs, obtained 45 days after the yellow fever booster vaccination. Receptor source: a man between 18 and 35 years old who received the YFV17D yellow fever vaccine.

This clonotype was counted at least ten times. The J gene is TRBJ2-7, the V gene TRBV4-1, with a possible D match to TRBD1 (5 bases). CDR1 is MGHRA, CDR2 YSYEKL, per germline. The CDR3 runs to 13 residues. Trimming shortened V by 4 bases and J by 5 bases, and 12 bases separated the two germline ends. CDR3 sequence: CASSPSQGNEQYF. CDR3 sequence (DNA): TGCGCCAGCAGCCCGAGCCAGGGTAACGAGCAGTACTTC.

This clonotype came up many times. The V gene is TRBV18, the J gene TRBJ2-7, with 10 positions matching TRBD1. CDR1 KGHSH and CDR2 LQKENI come from the germline V gene. With V trimmed by 5 bases and J by 3 bases, 4 bases remained unmatched. The CDR3 consists of 14 residues. As DNA, the CDR3 is TGTGCCAGCTCAGCCCGGGACAGGGGCTACGAGCAGTACGTC. Protein product: CASSARDRGYEQYV.

The table lists this clonotype with a few counts. The rearrangement links TRBV6-5 to TRBJ2-2; D is ambiguous. The CDR3 consists of 11 residues. CDR1 is MNHEY and CDR2 is SVGAGI in the germline V gene. V was pared by 4 bases and J by 12 bases, with 9 bases between. As DNA, the CDR3 is TGTGCCAGCAGTTCTGGTAGGAAGCTGTTTTTT. Its protein product is CASSSGRKLFF.

This clonotype was recorded a few times. V is TRBV5-6 and J is TRBJ2-2; 10 nucleotides match TRBD1. This CDR3 spans 15 amino acids. The germline gives CDR1 SGHDT, CDR2 YYEEEE. The ends lost 6 bases at V and 2 bases at J; junction bases unmatched: 4. The CDR3 nucleotides are TGTGCCAGCACCCAGACAGGGGGCAACACCGGGGAGCTGTTTTTT. Residues: CASTQTGGNTGELFF. Combining the CDR3 with reference TRBV5-6 and TRBJ2-2 gives the whole variable domain DAGVTQSPTHLIKTRGQQVTLRCSPKSGHDTVSWYQQALGQGPQFIFQYYEEEERQRGNFPDRFSGHQFPNYSSELNVNALLLGDSALYLCASTQTGGNTGELFFGEGSRLTVL.

A few counts support this clonotype. The chain links TRBV4-3 to TRBJ2-2; TRBD2 is a possible D gene (5 bases). This CDR3 comprises 16 residues. Deletions cut 3 bases from V and 0 bases from J, with 11 bases between. From germline, CDR1 is LGHNA and CDR2 YSLEER. CDR3 amino acids: CASSQDGVPNTGELFF. CDR3 nucleotide sequence: TGCGCCAGCAGCCAGGACGGGGTGCCGAACACCGGGGAGCTGTTTTTT.

This clonotype was seen a few times. The rearrangement uses TRBV7-9 and TRBJ1-4; D is undetermined. CDR3 length equals 16 residues. Germline lookup yields CDR1 SEHNR and CDR2 FQNEAQ (reference sequence). V shed 2 bases and J shed 0 bases, with 10 bases lying between them. The chain's CDR3 is CASSLRQLATNEKLFF. CDR3 DNA: TGTGCCAGCAGCTTACGCCAGCTTGCAACTAATGAAAAACTGTTTTTT.

This clonotype was counted many times. The chain is built from TRBV9 and TRBJ1-3, with D maybe TRBD1 (5 bases). V was trimmed by 3 bases and J by 0 bases, leaving 7 bases between them. This CDR3 is built from 14 residues. Germline CDR1 and CDR2: SGDLS and YYNGEE. CDR3 bases: TGTGCCAGCAGCGGACAGTTCTCTGGAAACACCATATATTTT. Its translation is CASSGQFSGNTIYF.

The genes are TRBV7-3 and TRBJ2-7, with D possibly TRBD2 on 6 matching bases. CDR1 and CDR2 (germline): SGHTA, FQGTGA. The CDR3 is made up of 15 amino acids. Trimming removed 2 bases from V and 3 bases from J, with 14 bases in between. CDR3 sequence: CASSLGTAGGYEQYF. CDR3 DNA sequence: TGTGCCAGCAGCTTAGGTACCGCCGGGGGCTACGAGCAGTACTTC.

The rearrangement uses TRBV9 and TRBJ2-3; D uncertain. V shed 4 bases and J shed 0 bases, with 12 bases lying between them. This CDR3 is 15 amino acids long. Germline V gene data show CDR1 as SGDLS and CDR2 as YYNGEE. The CDR3 sequence: CASSSSRVSTDTQYF. CDR3 coding DNA: TGTGCCAGCAGCTCTTCGAGAGTAAGCACAGATACGCAGTATTTT.

This clonotype turned up a few times. The chain employs TRBV12-3 or TRBV12-4 and TRBJ2-7, with a tentative D call TRBD2 (6 bases). The length of the CDR3 is 14 residues. Trimming removed 2 bases at V and 0 bases at J, with 8 bases between. The CDR3 nucleotides read TGTGCCAGCAGTTTATCCGGGGGCTCCTACGAGCAGTACTTC. It yields the protein CASSLSGGSYEQYF.

This clonotype was seen at least ten times. This may stem from a read error, because a much larger clone lies one nucleotide away. The V gene is TRBV4-3, the J gene TRBJ2-7; 11 bases are a match to TRBD1. The CDR3 has 14 amino acids. Trimming removed 4 bases from V and 3 bases from J; junction bases left unmatched: 2. In germline, CDR1 is LGHNA, CDR2 YSLEER. CDR3 sequence reads: CASSPGQGGYEQYF. CDR3 sequence (DNA): TGCGCCAGCAGCCCGGGACAGGGGGGCTACGAGCAGTACTTC.

This clonotype was seen many times. The chain links TRBV7-2 to TRBJ2-7, with D hard to call. The CDR3 runs to 11 residues. The V and J ends lost 7 bases and 6 bases respectively, with 10 bases between them. Germline-derived CDR1 and CDR2 are SGHTA and FQGNSA. In DNA form, the CDR3 reads TGTGCCAGCACCGAGCTCGGCGAGCAGTACTTC. Amino acids: CASTELGEQYF.

In nucleotides, the CDR3 is TGTGCCAGCAGGAGGGGGCTGGGCAATCAGCCCCAGCATTTT. Residues: CASRRGLGNQPQHF. The gene calls are TRBV12-3 or TRBV12-4 and TRBJ1-5; 7 nucleotides align to TRBD1. This CDR3 region has 14 residues. After removal of 6 bases from V and 2 bases from J, the junction contained 4 bases not matched to a gene.

The rearrangement links TRBV5-4 to TRBJ2-1, with D possibly matching TRBD2 (5 bases). Germline assignment: CDR1 SGHNT and CDR2 YYREEE (reference sequence). Trimming took 6 bases from V and 9 from J, leaving 13 bases between them. The CDR3 contains 12 residues. The CDR3 reads CASTSSSTEQFF. The CDR3 nucleotides read TGTGCCAGCACGTCTAGCAGCACTGAGCAGTTCTTC. Based on the CDR3 plus reference TRBV5-4 and TRBJ2-1, the full variable domain is ETGVTQSPTHLIKTRGQQVTLRCSSQSGHNTVSWYQQALGQGPQFIFQYYREEENGRGNFPPRFSGLQFPNYSSELNVNALELDDSALYLCASTSSSTEQFFGPGTRLTVL.

In its sample, this clonotype was seen many times. The rearrangement links TRBV4-1 to TRBJ2-3; D not resolved. The CDR3 spans 12 residues. V was trimmed by 0 bases and J by 8 bases, leaving 6 bases between them. Germline V gene sequence: CDR1 MGHRA, CDR2 YSYEKL. CDR3 sequence: CASSQDPGTQYF. The CDR3 DNA reads as TGCGCCAGCAGCCAAGACCCGGGTACGCAGTATTTT.

This clonotype showed up just a few times. The rearrangement uses TRBV7-9 and TRBJ2-7; 8 bases agree with TRBD1. The CDR3 is 12 residues long. After removal of 4 bases from V and 5 bases from J, the junction contained 1 base not matched to a gene. Germline values: CDR1 SEHNR, CDR2 FQNEAQ (reference sequence). DNA for the CDR3: TGTGCCAGCAGCTGGACAGGGAACGAGCAGTACTTC. Translation gives CASSWTGNEQYF.

This chain connects TRBV5-1 to TRBJ2-2, with 8 positions matching TRBD1. This CDR3 contains 15 residues. V dropped 0 bases and J dropped 4; count of bases not matched to a gene: 2. Germline-derived CDR1 and CDR2 are SGHRS and YFSETQ. The CDR3 DNA sequence: TGCGCCAGCAGCTTGGTTACAGGGGGCACCGGGGAGCTGTTTTTT. Its translation: CASSLVTGGTGELFF.

J is TRBJ1-6 and V is TRBV4-3; a weak D match, TRBD1 (5 bases). V lost 4 bases and J lost 5, with 6 bases in between. Germline V CDR1 and CDR2: LGHNA, YSLEER. This CDR3 region has 13 residues. CDR3 sequence reads: CASSRGDNSPLHF. CDR3 nucleotides: TGCGCCAGCAGCCGGGGCGATAATTCACCCCTCCACTTT.

In this sample, this clonotype turned up a few times. This sequence joins TRBV7-2 and TRBJ2-7; D ambiguous. Trimming removed 1 base from V and 4 bases from J, with 8 bases in between. CDR1 and CDR2 from the germline V gene are SGHTA and FQGNSA. The CDR3 covers 13 residues. CDR3 sequence: CASSLGVVYEQYF. CDR3 coding DNA: TGTGCCAGCAGCTTAGGGGTGGTTTACGAGCAGTACTTC.